The entry that follows covers one TCR beta chain sequence. The authors' processing: From reference gene primer amplification, estimates of nucleated cell counts were derived. Assay: immunoSEQ multiplex PCR; the TCRdb copy retains only in-frame clones and omits some. The V and J calls and the clone size are those of that table, but D and trimming were determined from the DNA. Seen here are roughly 92,000 clones, more than 75% observed once, and the top ten hold about a tenth. The source of the sample is a study of blood T cell repertoires in COVID-19. Turning to the study itself: Researchers got acute and convalescent COVID-19 samples from the United States, Italy and Spain. PBMCs, B-cell-depleted T cells, or T cells provided the cDNA or gDNA that made up the material.

Germline-derived CDR1 and CDR2 are SGHRS and YFSETQ. Deletions cut 0 bases from V and 2 bases from J, with 9 bases between. The CDR3 is 15 amino acids. This TCR came from a man aged 50 or older with acute or convalescent COVID-19. The chain links TRBV5-1 to TRBJ1-3, with D perhaps matching TRBD1 (6 bases). Sequencing was performed on peripheral blood. The CDR3 reads CASSLDGTTGNTIYF. Written as DNA, the CDR3 is TGCGCCAGCAGCTTGGACGGGACAACTGGAAACACCATATATTTT. Using reference TRBV5-1 and TRBJ1-3 for the parts outside the CDR3, the full variable domain is KAGVTQTPRYLIKTRGQQVTLSCSPISGHRSVSWYQQTPGQGLQFLFEYFSETQRNKGNFPGRFSGRQFSNSRSEMNVSTLELGDSALYLCASSLDGTTGNTIYFGEGSWLTVV.